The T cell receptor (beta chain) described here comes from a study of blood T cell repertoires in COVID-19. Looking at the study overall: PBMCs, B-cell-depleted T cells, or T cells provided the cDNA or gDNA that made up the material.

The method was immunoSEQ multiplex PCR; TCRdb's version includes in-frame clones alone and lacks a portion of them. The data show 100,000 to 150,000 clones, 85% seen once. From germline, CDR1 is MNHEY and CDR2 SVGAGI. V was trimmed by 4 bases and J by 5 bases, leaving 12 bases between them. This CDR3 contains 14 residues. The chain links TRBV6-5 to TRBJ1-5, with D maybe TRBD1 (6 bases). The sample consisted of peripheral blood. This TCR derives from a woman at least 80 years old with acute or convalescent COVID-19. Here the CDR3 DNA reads TGTGCCAGCAGTTCCGGGACAAGTTATCAGCCCCAGCATTTT. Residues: CASSSGTSYQPQHF.